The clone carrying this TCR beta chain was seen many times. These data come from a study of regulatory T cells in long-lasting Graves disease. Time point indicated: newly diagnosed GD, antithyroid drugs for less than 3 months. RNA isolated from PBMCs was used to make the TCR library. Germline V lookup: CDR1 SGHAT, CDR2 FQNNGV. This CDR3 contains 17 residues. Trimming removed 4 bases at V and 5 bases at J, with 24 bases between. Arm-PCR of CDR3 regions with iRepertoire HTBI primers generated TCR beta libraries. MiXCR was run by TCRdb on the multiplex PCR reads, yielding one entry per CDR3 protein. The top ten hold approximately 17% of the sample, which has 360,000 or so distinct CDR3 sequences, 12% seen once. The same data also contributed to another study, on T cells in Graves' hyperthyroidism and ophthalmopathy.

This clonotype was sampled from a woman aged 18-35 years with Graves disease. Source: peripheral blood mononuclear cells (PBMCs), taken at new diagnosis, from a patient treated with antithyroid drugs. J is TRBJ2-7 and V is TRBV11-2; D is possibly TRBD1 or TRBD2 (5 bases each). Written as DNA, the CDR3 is TGTGCCAGCAGCTACTACGGGGCCTGGGGAATCAGTGACGAGCAGTACTTC. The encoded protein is CASSYYGAWGISDEQYF.